This T cell receptor (beta chain) was identified during a study of T cell responses to AZD1222 COVID-19 vaccine. Points from the study as a whole: Spike-specific TCR breadth and depth rose after two AZD1222 doses. It should be noted that donors were predominantly white British and more often female, and clonal diversity was possibly underestimated.

The CDR3 runs 15 residues. Between the trimmed V and J ends, which lost 7 bases and 2 bases, there was a span of 18 bases. The germline CDR1 and CDR2 sequences are SGHAT and FQNNGV. Turning to this clone: Antigen: not known.

Second doses that came at about 4 or about 12 weeks were put together. Produced via immunoSEQ multiplex PCR; TCRdb's table is partial and in-frame only. This sample has some 180,000 clones, with 90% to 95% found just once. The chain carries TRBV11-2 and TRBJ2-7; TRBD2 might be the D (6 bases). The receptor's source is an adult who received the AZD1222 COVID-19 vaccine. The sample in question was peripheral blood, obtained 28 days after the second AZD1222 dose. The chain's CDR3 is CASNYGGSGAYEQYF. Here the CDR3 DNA reads TGTGCCAGCAACTATGGGGGTAGCGGAGCCTACGAGCAGTACTTC.